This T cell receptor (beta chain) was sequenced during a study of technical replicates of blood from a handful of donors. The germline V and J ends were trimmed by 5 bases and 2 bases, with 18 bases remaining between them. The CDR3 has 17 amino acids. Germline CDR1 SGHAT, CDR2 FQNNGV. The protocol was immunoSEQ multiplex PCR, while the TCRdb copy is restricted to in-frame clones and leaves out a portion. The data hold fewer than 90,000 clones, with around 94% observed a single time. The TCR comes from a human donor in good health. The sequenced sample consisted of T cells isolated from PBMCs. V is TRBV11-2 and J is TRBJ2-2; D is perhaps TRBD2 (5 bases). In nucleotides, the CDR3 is TGTGCCAGCAGCGCTCGGTGGGGTCTAGCAAACACCGGGGAGCTGTTTTTT. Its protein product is CASSARWGLANTGELFF.